This T cell receptor (beta chain) was observed in a study of blood T cells in healthy people across ages. Trimming shortened V by 3 bases and J by 1 base, and 12 bases separated the two germline ends. The length of the CDR3 is 14 residues. The V gene's germline CDR1 is DFQATT and CDR2 SNEGSKA (reference sequence). General study findings and limits: In long-lived donors, naive CD4+ cell counts and diversity exceeded those of aged donors. When one million T cells were used, diversity estimates were thought to be underestimates. Per-million-T-cell TCR beta diversity fell roughly linearly with age.

Details on this clonotype: As yet, its antigen is unknown.

A J-beta primer mix and a sample-barcoded 5' primer were used in a second PCR of roughly 7 to 12 cycles. Through a template-switch adaptor with 12 random nucleotides, each cDNA molecule received a tag. TCRdb fed the 5' RACE reads into MiXCR, producing one record per CDR3 protein. The sample records approximately 690,000 distinct CDR3 sequences, 45% to 65% being singletons. This rearrangement joins TRBV20-1 to TRBJ2-5; D possibly corresponds to TRBD2 (6 bases). Sequencing input: blood. This clonotype originated in a man aged 55-75 years in good health. CDR3 loop: CSASRGGSQETQYF. CDR3 DNA: TGCAGTGCTAGTCGGGGAGGTTCCCAAGAGACCCAGTACTTC.